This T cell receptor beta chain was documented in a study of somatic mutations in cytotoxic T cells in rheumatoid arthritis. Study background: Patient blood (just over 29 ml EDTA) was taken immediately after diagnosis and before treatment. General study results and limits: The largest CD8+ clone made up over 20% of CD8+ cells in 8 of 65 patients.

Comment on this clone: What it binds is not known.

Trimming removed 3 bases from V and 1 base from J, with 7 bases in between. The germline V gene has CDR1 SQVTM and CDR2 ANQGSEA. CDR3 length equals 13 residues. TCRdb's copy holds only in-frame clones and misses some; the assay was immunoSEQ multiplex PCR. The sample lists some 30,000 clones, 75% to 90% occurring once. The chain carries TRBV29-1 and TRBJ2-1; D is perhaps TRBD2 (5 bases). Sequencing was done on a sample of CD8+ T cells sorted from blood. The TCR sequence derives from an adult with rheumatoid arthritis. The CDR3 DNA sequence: TGCAGCGTTGACGGGGAATCCTACAATGAGCAGTTCTTC. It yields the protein CSVDGESYNEQFF.